One sample yielded the 14 T cell receptor beta chains listed below, sequenced in a study of T cells in tumors after PD-1 blockade (dated by TCRdb to 2018 to 2020). The library was produced with the immunoSEQ multiplex PCR assay. Sourced from immuneACCESS, this table was stored by TCRdb with only in-frame sequences that have V and J called. A share of the clones is absent; for the studies checked, an unresolved V gene accounts for under half, and the remainder has no known explanation. The sample table lists some 10,000 clones, approximately 61% of them with a count of one. Clones ranked in the top ten supply roughly 14% of the sample. This specimen's time point label, per the study, means: after anti-PD-1 therapy. The sequencing here drew on tumor tissue, taken after anti-PD-1 treatment. These TCRs come from a human donor with basal cell carcinoma.

This rearrangement joins TRBV3-1 (or the pseudogene TRBV3-2) to TRBJ2-2; 9 positions match TRBD1. The CDR3 covers 14 residues. The trim removed 4 bases at V and 8 bases at J, leaving 5 bases unmatched. CDR1 is LGHDT and CDR2 is YNNKEL in the germline V gene (reference sequence). For the CDR3, the DNA is TGTGCCAGCAGCCCCTACAGGGGGCAGGGGGAGCTGTTTTTT. It translates to CASSPYRGQGELFF.

V usage is TRBV9 and J usage is TRBJ2-7, with 13 bases lining up with TRBD2. V was pared by 4 bases and J by 8 bases, with 9 bases of the junction left unmatched. In germline, CDR1 is SGDLS, CDR2 YYNGEE. This CDR3 is 15 amino acids long. The CDR3 nucleotides read TGTGCCAGCAGCACACAAGGGACTAGCGGGGCAAAGCAGTACTTC. Protein sequence: CASSTQGTSGAKQYF.

This clone was seen just once. CDR3 loop: CASSQTGGAGELFF. CDR3 in DNA: TGCGCCAGCAGCCAAACAGGGGGTGCCGGGGAGCTGTTTTTT. V usage is TRBV4-3 and J usage is TRBJ2-2; 8 bases align to TRBD1. The germline gives CDR1 LGHNA, CDR2 YSLEER. V gave up 2 bases and J gave up 6 bases; unmatched junction bases: 2. This CDR3 region has 14 residues.

The sample holds one count of this clone. The chain uses TRBV4-2 and TRBJ2-2, with TRBD2 matching over 7 bases. The ends lost 6 bases at V and 0 bases at J; junction bases unmatched: 7. This CDR3 is built from 16 residues. The germline gives CDR1 LGHNA, CDR2 YNFKEQ. The CDR3 DNA reads TGTGCCAGCAGTCCTCGGGAGGTGACGAACACCGGGGAGCTGTTTTTT. It translates to CASSPREVTNTGELFF.

The rearrangement joins TRBV6-5 to TRBJ2-6, with TRBD1 identical over 7 bases. The trim removed 5 bases at V and 4 bases at J, leaving 5 bases unmatched. The CDR3 contains 15 residues. From germline, CDR1 is MNHEY and CDR2 SVGAGI. The CDR3 coding sequence is TGTGCCAGCAGTACTGGGACAGCGGGGGCCAACGTCCTGACTTTC. It is translated as CASSTGTAGANVLTF.

This clone was observed a few times. V usage is TRBV7-2 and J usage is TRBJ2-3; 9 bases are shared with TRBD2. Unmatched junction bases numbered 10, after V lost 5 bases and J lost 4 bases. CDR1 is SGHTA and CDR2 is FQGNSA in the germline V gene. The CDR3 is made up of 16 amino acids. DNA of the CDR3: TGTGCCAGCAGCCCGAATCCGCGGGGGGGCGCAGATACGCAGTATTTT. Translation gives CASSPNPRGGADTQYF.

This clone came up a few times. At one end, the junction sequence differs from germline, possibly due to a read error. The CDR3 is CASGGHTKNNERFF. CDR3 DNA sequence: TGTGCCAGCGGGGGGCACACTAAAAACAATGAGCGGTTCTTC. The genes are TRBV28 and TRBJ2-1, with D possibly being TRBD1 or TRBD2 (6 bases each). This CDR3 comprises 14 residues. Germline-derived CDR1 and CDR2 are MDHEN and SYDVKM.

V and J are TRBV3-1 (or the pseudogene TRBV3-2) and TRBJ2-7; 12 bases agree with TRBD2. This CDR3 spans 18 amino acids. Unmatched junction bases numbered 9, after V lost 1 base and J lost 2 bases. CDR1 is LGHDT, CDR2 YNNKEL, per germline (reference sequence). Here the CDR3 reads CASSQVLTSGGNAYEQYF. CDR3 bases: TGTGCCAGCAGCCAAGTTTTGACTAGCGGGGGAAATGCCTACGAGCAGTACTTC.

In this sample, this clone turned up once. This sequence joins TRBV11-3 and TRBJ2-5, with 13 nucleotides matching TRBD2. CDR1 and CDR2 (germline): SGHNT, YENEEA. With V trimmed by 10 bases and J by 5 bases, 7 bases remained unmatched. The CDR3 runs 14 residues. The CDR3 bases are TGTGCCATTACTCCGACTAGCGGGGGGGAGACCCAGTACTTC. Its protein product is CAITPTSGGETQYF.

The chain uses TRBV5-1 and TRBJ2-3; D gene unclear. Germline V gene sequence: CDR1 SGHRS, CDR2 YFSETQ. Trimming took off 1 base at V and 3 bases at J, with 15 bases between the two ends. The CDR3 contains 16 residues. For the CDR3, the DNA is TGCGCCAGCAGCTTGCGCGGCTACGTGGGGACAGATACGCAGTATTTT. It translates to CASSLRGYVGTDTQYF.

This clone is termed large. This chain joins TRBV4-3 and TRBJ2-4, with a tentative D call TRBD2 (6 bases). Trimming took 0 bases from V and 6 from J, leaving 9 bases between them. CDR1 is LGHNA and CDR2 is YSLEER in the germline V gene. This CDR3 is built from 14 residues. The CDR3: CASSQDTSRNIQYF. The CDR3 coding sequence is TGCGCCAGCAGCCAAGATACTAGCCGAAACATTCAGTACTTC.

By sample fraction, this clone is medium-sized. The chain couples TRBV19 to TRBJ2-2; 7 positions match TRBD2. The V gene's germline CDR1 is LNHDA and CDR2 SQIVND (reference sequence). The CDR3 spans 15 residues. Trimming removed 3 bases from V and 4 bases from J; junction bases left unmatched: 5. The CDR3 DNA follows: TGTGCCAGTAGTATTACTAGCGTCGTCACCGGGGAGCTGTTTTTT. This translates into CASSITSVVTGELFF.

The CDR3 DNA reads TGTGCCAGCTCACCGCAGGGGAGCACAGATACGCAGTATTTT. As protein: CASSPQGSTDTQYF. This chain links TRBV18 with TRBJ2-3; a possible D gene is TRBD1 (6 bases). V was shortened by 3 bases and J by 0 bases, with 7 bases between the two germline ends. The germline V gene has CDR1 KGHSH and CDR2 LQKENI. The CDR3 is 14 residues long. Full variable domain (remainder filled in from reference TRBV18 and TRBJ2-3): NAGVMQNPRHLVRRRGQEARLRCSPMKGHSHVYWYRQLPEEGLKFMVYLQKENIIDESGMPKERFSAEFPKEGPSILRIQQVVRGDSAAYFCASSPQGSTDTQYFGPGTRLTVL.

V and J are TRBV7-2 and TRBJ2-7; tentative D call: TRBD2 (5 bases). V was trimmed by 5 bases and J by 7 bases, leaving 12 bases between them. Germline V CDR1 and CDR2: SGHTA, FQGNSA. The CDR3 is 12 amino acids. As DNA, the CDR3 is TGTGCCAGCAGCGATTTAACGGGGGAGCAGTACTTC. Protein sequence: CASSDLTGEQYF.